This T cell receptor beta chain appears in the sequencing data of a study of regulatory T cells in long-lasting Graves disease. Time point of the sample: newly diagnosed GD, antithyroid drugs for less than 3 months. The TCR library was made from RNA extracted from PBMCs. In this sample, this clonotype turned up a few times. Its antigen is unidentified. HTBI primers from iRepertoire and Arm-PCR of CDR3 regions yielded the TCR beta libraries. A single record per CDR3 protein comes from TCRdb applying MiXCR to the multiplex PCR reads. The sample has 400,000 to 500,000 distinct CDR3 sequences, about 15% seen once. There are 15 residues in the CDR3. CDR1 and CDR2 from the germline V gene are MNHEY and SVGAGI. V lost 2 bases and J lost 7; bases outside the gene matches: 7. Study-wide results and caveats: In persistent patients, shared public clonotypes (more than 2,500) outnumbered those in new patients (approximately 970).

A further study also used this sample, focusing on T cells in Graves' hyperthyroidism and ophthalmopathy. This second study notes: First-round RT-PCR with HTBI primers amplified the TCR CDR3 region.

The receptor comes from a woman between 50 and 59 years old with Graves disease. Sequencing used peripheral blood mononuclear cells (PBMCs), obtained at new diagnosis, from a patient treated with antithyroid drugs. The rearrangement joins TRBV6-5 to TRBJ1-5; TRBD1 matches 8 bases. CDR3: CASSYTSGGRQPQHF. CDR3 coding DNA: TGTGCCAGCAGTTACACCTCAGGGGGCAGACAGCCCCAGCATTTT.